Sequencing of this TCR beta chain was carried out in a study of regulatory T cells in long-lasting Graves disease. Overall study findings and caveats: Persistent Graves' patients showed a TCR diversity that was lower than that of newly diagnosed ones.

Libraries of TCR beta came from iRepertoire HTBI primers plus Arm-PCR of CDR3 regions. TCRdb reanalysed the multiplex PCR reads using MiXCR and keeps one entry per CDR3 protein. This sample has about 430,000 distinct CDR3 sequences, with roughly 21% found just once. The table lists this clonotype with many counts. What it binds is not known. A read error may account for a junction end that differs from germline. This sample's time point: persistent/refractory GD, antithyroid drugs over 5 years with positive TRAb. Researchers made the TCR library from RNA that was extracted from PBMCs. The TCR was taken from a female donor with Graves disease. Sequences were derived from peripheral blood mononuclear cells (PBMCs), sampled when the disease was refractory, from a patient treated with antithyroid drugs.

The CDR3 region is CSTRRAGGGETQYF. CDR3 DNA: TGCAGTACTAGGCGGGCGGGAGGCGGAGAGACCCAGTACTTC. This rearrangement joins TRBV20-1 to TRBJ2-5; 8 bases are a match to TRBD2. The CDR3 length is 14 residues. The germline CDR1 and CDR2 sequences are DFQATT and SNEGSKA (reference sequence).